The subject of this entry is one T cell receptor beta chain. The antigen remains unidentified. This specimen belongs to a study of cytomegalovirus exposure and HLA in healthy donors. Study findings and constraints: As was reported, the classifier diagnosed cytomegalovirus status with high specificity and sensitivity.

The assay was immunoSEQ multiplex PCR, and TCRdb's table has in-frame clones only and misses some. The sample contains about 110,000 clones, under 85% of which appear only once. The study drew the donors from its approximately 120-subject validation cohort, separate from the roughly 710-subject first cohort. V dropped 4 bases and J dropped 7; count of bases not matched to a gene: 6. The CDR3 totals 13 residues. Germline-derived CDR1 and CDR2 are MGHRA and YSYEKL. The TCR sequence derives from a woman aged 18-30 years in good health and CMV-seronegative. Sequencing was carried out using PBMCs. V and J are TRBV4-1 and TRBJ2-7; 8 nucleotides align to TRBD2. CDR3 bases: TGCGCCAGCAGCCTCGGGGGGGGCTGGGAGCAGTACTTC. Encoded protein: CASSLGGGWEQYF.